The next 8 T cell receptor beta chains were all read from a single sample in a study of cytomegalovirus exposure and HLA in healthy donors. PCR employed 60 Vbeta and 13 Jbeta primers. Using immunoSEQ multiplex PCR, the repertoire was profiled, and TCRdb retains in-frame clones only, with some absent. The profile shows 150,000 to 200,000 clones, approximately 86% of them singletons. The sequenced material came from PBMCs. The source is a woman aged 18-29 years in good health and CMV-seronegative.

The CDR3 loop reads CAWSPLTGNIQYF. The CDR3 DNA follows: TGTGCCTGGAGCCCCCTCACAGGGAACATTCAGTACTTC. The chain recombines TRBV30 with TRBJ2-4; weak D call: TRBD1 (6 bases). The CDR3 has 13 amino acids. Germline V gene data show CDR1 as GTSNPN and CDR2 as SVGIG (reference sequence). V gave up 3 bases and J gave up 7 bases, with 13 bases separating them.

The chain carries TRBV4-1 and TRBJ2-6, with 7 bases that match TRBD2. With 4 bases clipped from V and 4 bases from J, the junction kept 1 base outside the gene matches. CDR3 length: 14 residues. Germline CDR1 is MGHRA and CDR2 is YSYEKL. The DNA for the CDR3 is TGCGCCAGCAGCCTCGGGAGGGGGGCCAACGTCCTGACTTTC. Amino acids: CASSLGRGANVLTF.

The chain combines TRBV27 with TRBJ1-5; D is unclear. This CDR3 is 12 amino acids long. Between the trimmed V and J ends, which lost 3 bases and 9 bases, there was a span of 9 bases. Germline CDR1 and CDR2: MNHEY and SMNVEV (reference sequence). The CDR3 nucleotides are TGTGCCAGCAGTTTGTGGGGAGGGCCCCAGCATTTT. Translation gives CASSLWGGPQHF.

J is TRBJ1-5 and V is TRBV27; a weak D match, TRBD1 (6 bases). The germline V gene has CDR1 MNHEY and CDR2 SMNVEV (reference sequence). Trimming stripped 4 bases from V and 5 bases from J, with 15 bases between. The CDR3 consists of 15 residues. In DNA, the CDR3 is TGTGCCAGCAGTTCGGTGGGGGGGGGCCATCAGCCCCAGCATTTT. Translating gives CASSSVGGGHQPQHF.

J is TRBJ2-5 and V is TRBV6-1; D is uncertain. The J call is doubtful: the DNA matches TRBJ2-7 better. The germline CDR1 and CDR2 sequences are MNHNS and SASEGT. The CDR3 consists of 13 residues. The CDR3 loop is CASSEVGSYEQYF. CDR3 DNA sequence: TGTGCCAGCAGTGAAGTGGGCTCCTACGAGCAGTACTTC.

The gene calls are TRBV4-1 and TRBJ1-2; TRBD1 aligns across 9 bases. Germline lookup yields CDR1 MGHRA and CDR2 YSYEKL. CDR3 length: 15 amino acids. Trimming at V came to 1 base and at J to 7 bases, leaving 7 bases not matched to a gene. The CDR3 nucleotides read TGCGCCAGCAGCCAAGGGCCCAAGACAGGGGGTGGCTACACCTTC. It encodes CASSQGPKTGGGYTF.

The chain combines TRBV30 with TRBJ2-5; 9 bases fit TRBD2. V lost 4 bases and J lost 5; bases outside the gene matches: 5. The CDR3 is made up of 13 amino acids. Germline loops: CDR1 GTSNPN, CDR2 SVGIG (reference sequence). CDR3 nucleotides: TGTGCCTGGATGTCTAGCGGGGTCGAGACCCAGTACTTC. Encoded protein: CAWMSSGVETQYF.

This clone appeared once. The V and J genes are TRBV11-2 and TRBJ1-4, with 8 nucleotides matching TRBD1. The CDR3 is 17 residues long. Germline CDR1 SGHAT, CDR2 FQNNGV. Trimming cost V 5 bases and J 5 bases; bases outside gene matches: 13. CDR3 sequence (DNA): TGTGCCAGCAGCGGACGTATAACAGGGGGAATAAATGAAAAACTGTTTTTT. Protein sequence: CASSGRITGGINEKLFF. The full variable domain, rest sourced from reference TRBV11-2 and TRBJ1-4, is EAGVAQSPRYKIIEKRQSVAFWCNPISGHATLYWYQQILGQGPKLLIQFQNNGVVDDSQLPKDRFSAERLKGVDSTLKIQPAKLEDSAVYLCASSGRITGGINEKLFFGSGTQLSVL.